One T cell receptor (beta chain) is described in this entry. This sample was taken from a study of blood T cells in healthy people across ages. Primers used in a second PCR of about 6 to 11 cycles were a sample-barcoded 5' primer and a J-beta primer mix. TCRdb recomputed calls from the 5' RACE reads with MiXCR, one row per CDR3 protein. The table includes about 1.7 million distinct CDR3 sequences, 28% detected once. V shed 4 bases and J 7 bases; nucleotides not matched to a gene: 17. This CDR3 contains 19 residues. Germline V gene lookup returns CDR1 MGHRA and CDR2 YSYEKL. The chain is built from TRBV4-1 and TRBJ1-4, with 11 positions matching TRBD1. Sequenced input: blood. The sequence was obtained from a woman in her 30s in good health. CDR3: CASSRTPDRGLREGEKLFF. The CDR3 DNA reads TGCGCCAGCAGCCGGACCCCGGACAGGGGGCTCAGGGAAGGTGAAAAACTGTTTTTT.